The following is a TCR beta chain sequence with its context. The CDR3 has 14 amino acids. The V gene lost 8 bases and the J gene lost 4 bases, with 17 bases spanning the gap. From germline, CDR1 is LGHDT and CDR2 YNNKEL (reference sequence). The sample belongs to a study of control samples from healthy donors and cancer patients. The repertoire was sequenced with immunoSEQ multiplex PCR; TCRdb's copy has only in-frame clones and lacks some. The data contain under 80,000 clones, 94% of them singletons. The sequenced sample was blood. The J gene is TRBJ1-1, the V gene TRBV3-1 (or the pseudogene TRBV3-2); a possible D gene is TRBD1 (5 bases). This clonotype originated in a woman aged 25 to 39 in good health. Written as DNA, the CDR3 is TGTGCCAGCTCGGGGCTAATTGGGGGCACTGAAGCTTTCTTT. Protein: CASSGLIGGTEAFF.